The sample holds one count of the clone carrying this TCR beta chain. Some clones are missing from TCRdb's copy, which holds only in-frame ones; the method was immunoSEQ multiplex PCR. The table shows over 150,000 clones, with around 80% occurring only once. This sample is drawn from a study of blood T cell repertoires in COVID-19. The overall study: T cells, B-cell-depleted T cells, or PBMCs supplied cDNA or gDNA.

The CDR3 consists of 16 residues. V was pared by 3 bases and J by 0 bases, with 15 bases between. The germline V gene encodes CDR1 SGHAT and CDR2 FQNNGV. This rearrangement joins TRBV11-2 to TRBJ2-7; D is undetermined. The TCR comes from a woman aged 55-75 years with acute or convalescent COVID-19. The sample comprised peripheral blood. The CDR3 nucleotides read TGTGCCAGCAGCTTCCGGCAGACGCGGAGCTCCTACGAGCAGTACTTC. It codes for CASSFRQTRSSYEQYF.